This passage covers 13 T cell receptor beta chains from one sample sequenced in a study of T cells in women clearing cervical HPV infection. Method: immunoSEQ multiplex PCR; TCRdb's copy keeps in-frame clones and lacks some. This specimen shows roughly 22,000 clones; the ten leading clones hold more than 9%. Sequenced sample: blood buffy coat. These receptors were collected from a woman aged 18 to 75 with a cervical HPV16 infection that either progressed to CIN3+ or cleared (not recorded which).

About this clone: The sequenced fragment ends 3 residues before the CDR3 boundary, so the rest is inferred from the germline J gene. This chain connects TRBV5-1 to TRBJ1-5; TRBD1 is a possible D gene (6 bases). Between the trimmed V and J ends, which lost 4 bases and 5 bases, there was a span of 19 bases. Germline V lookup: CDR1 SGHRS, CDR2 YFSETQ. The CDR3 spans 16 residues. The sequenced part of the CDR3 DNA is TGCGCCAGCAGCCTCAACCCCGGGACACCGGATCAGCCC. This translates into CASSLNPGTPDQP. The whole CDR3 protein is CASSLNPGTPDQPQHF.

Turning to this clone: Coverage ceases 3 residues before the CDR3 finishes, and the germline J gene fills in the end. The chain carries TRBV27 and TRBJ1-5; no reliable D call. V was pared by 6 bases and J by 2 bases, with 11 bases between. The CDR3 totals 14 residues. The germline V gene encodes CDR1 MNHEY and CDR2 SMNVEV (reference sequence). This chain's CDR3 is CASRPSGGNQPQHF. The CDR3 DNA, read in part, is TGTGCCAGCAGGCCCTCGGGTGGCAATCAGCCC.

This CDR3 is CASSQEGQGVGNQPQHF. The part of the CDR3 DNA that was read is TGTGCCAGCAGCCAAGAGGGACAGGGGGTTGGCAATCAGCCC. The chain carries TRBV4-2 and TRBJ1-5; TRBD1 aligns across 11 bases. The read comes to an end 3 residues before the CDR3 does, leaving the germline J gene to fill in the end. CDR1 and CDR2 from the germline V gene are LGHNA and YNFKEQ. V gave up 0 bases and J gave up 2 bases; unmatched junction bases: 3. This CDR3 is built from 17 residues.

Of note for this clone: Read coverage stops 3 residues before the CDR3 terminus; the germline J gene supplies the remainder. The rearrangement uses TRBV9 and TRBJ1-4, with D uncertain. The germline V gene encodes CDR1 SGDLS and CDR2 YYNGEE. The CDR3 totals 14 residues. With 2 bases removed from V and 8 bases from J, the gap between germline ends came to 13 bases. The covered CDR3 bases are TGTGCCAGCAGCGTTGGACTTATCGGAGAAAAA. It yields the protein CASSVGLIGEK. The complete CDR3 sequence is CASSVGLIGEKLFF.

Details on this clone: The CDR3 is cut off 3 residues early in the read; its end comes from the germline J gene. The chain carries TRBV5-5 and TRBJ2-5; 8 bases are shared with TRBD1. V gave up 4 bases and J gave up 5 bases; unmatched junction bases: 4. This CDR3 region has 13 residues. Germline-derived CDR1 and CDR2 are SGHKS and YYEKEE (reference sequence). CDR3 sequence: CASSPWTGETQYF. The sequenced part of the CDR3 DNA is TGTGCCAGCAGCCCCTGGACAGGGGAGACC.

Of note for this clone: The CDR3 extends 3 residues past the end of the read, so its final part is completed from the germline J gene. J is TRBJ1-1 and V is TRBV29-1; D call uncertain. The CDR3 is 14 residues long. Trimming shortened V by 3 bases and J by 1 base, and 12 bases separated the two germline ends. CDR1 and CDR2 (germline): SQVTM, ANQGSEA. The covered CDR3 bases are TGCAGCGTTGACCCGGGTAAAGGGAACACTGAA. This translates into CSVDPGKGNTE. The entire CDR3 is CSVDPGKGNTEAFF.

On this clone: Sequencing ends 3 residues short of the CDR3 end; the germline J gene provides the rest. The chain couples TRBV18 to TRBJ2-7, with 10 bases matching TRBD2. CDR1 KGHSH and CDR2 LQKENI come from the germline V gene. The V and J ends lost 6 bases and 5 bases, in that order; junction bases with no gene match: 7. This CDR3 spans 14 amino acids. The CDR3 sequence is CASSLGTSVHEQYF. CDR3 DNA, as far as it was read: TGTGCCAGCTCCCTAGGGACTAGCGTCCACGAG.

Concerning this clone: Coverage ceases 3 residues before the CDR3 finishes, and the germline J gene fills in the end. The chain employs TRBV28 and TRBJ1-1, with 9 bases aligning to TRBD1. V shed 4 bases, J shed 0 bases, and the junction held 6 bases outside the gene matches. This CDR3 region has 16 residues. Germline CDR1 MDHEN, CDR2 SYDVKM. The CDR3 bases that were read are TGTGCCAGCAGTTCGTTGGGGACAGGGATGAACACTGAA. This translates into CASSSLGTGMNTE. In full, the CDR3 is CASSSLGTGMNTEAFF.

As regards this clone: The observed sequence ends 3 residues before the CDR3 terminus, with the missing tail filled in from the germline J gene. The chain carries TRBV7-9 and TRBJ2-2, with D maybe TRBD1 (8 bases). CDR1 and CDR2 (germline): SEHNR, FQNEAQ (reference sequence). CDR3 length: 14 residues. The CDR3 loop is CASSDTGGTITLFF. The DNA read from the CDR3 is TGTGCCAGCAGCGACACAGGGGGGACTATCACG.

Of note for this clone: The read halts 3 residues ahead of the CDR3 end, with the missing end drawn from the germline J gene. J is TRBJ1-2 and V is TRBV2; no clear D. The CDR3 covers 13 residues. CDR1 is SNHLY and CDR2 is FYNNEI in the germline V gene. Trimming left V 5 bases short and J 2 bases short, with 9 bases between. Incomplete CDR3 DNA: TGTGCCAGCAGTTTCACCAGAAACTATGGC. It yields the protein CASSFTRNYG. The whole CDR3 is CASSFTRNYGYTF.

The sequenced part of the CDR3 DNA is TGTGCCAGCAGAGACCGGGGAGGGCTGACACCC. This codes for CASRDRGGLTP. The full CDR3 is CASRDRGGLTPLHF. The rearrangement uses TRBV6-2 or TRBV6-3 and TRBJ1-6; D is uncertain. The read stops 3 residues short of the end of the CDR3; the missing end is completed from the germline J gene. The CDR3 runs to 14 residues. V lost 6 bases, J lost 11 bases, and 17 bases lay in between. Germline lookup yields CDR1 MNHEY and CDR2 SVGEGT.

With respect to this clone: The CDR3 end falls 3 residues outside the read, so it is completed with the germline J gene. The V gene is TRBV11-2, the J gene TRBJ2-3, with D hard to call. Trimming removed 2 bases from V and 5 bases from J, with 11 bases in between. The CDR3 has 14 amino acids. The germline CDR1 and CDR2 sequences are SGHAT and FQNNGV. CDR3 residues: CASSLSVVVDTQYF. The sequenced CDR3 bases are TGTGCCAGCAGCTTATCAGTCGTGGTAGATACG. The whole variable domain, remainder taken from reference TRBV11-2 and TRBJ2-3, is EAGVAQSPRYKIIEKRQSVAFWCNPISGHATLYWYQQILGQGPKLLIQFQNNGVVDDSQLPKDRFSAERLKGVDSTLKIQPAKLEDSAVYLCASSLSVVVDTQYFGPGTRLTVL.

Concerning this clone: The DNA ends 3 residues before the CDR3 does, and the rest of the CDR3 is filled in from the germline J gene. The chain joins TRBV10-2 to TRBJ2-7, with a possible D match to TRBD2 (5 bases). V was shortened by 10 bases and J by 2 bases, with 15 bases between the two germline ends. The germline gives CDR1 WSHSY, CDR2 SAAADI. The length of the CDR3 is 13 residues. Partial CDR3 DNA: TGCGCCACCAGCGGTCAGGATCCCTACGAG. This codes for CATSGQDPYE. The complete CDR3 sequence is CATSGQDPYEQYF.